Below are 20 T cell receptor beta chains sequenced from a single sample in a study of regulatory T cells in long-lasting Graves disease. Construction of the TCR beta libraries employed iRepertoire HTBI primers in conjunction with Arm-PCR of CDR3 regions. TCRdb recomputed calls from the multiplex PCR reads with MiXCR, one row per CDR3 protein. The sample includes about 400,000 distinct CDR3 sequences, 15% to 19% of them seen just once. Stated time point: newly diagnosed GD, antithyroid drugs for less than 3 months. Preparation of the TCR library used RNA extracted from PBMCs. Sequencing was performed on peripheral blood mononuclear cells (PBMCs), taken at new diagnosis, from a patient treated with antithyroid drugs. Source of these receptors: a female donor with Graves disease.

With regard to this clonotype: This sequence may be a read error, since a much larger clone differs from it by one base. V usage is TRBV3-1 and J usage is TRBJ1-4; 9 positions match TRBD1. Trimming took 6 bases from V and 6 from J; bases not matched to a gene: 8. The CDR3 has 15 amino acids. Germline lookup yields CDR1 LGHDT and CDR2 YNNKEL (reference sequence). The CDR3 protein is CASRPRDRADEKLFF. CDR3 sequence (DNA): TGTGCCAGCAGGCCGAGGGACAGGGCAGATGAAAAACTGTTTTTT.

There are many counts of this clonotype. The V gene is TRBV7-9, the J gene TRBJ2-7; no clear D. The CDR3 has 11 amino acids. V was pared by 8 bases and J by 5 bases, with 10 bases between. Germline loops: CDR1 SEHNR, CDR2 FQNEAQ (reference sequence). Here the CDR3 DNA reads TGTGCCAGCGGGTCGGTCCACGAGCAGTACTTC. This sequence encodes CASGSVHEQYF.

CDR3 in DNA: TGCGCCAGCAGCCAAGTAGGACTAGGCAATGAGCAGTTCTTC. It is translated as CASSQVGLGNEQFF. The chain carries TRBV4-3 and TRBJ2-1; 7 bases are shared with TRBD2. J gave up 6 bases and V 1 base, and 3 bases lay outside the gene matches. The CDR3 has 14 residues. Germline assignment: CDR1 LGHNA and CDR2 YSLEER.

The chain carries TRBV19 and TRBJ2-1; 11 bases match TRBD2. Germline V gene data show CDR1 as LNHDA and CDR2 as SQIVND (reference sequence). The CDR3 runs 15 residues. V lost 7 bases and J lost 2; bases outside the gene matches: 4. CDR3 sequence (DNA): TGTGCCAGTACCTTAGCGGGAGGGACCTACAATGAGCAGTTCTTC. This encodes CASTLAGGTYNEQFF. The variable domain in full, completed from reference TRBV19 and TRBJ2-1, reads DGGITQSPKYLFRKEGQNVTLSCEQNLNHDAMYWYRQDPGQGLRLIYYSQIVNDFQKGDIAEGYSVSREKKESFPLTVTSAQKNPTAFYLCASTLAGGTYNEQFFGPGTRLTVL.

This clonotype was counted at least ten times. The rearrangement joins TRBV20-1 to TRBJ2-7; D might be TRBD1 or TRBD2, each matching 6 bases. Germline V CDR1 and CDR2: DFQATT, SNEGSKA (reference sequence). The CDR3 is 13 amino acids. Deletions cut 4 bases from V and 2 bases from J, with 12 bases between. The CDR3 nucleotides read TGCAGTGCTAATGACGGGGGCCCCTACGAGCAGTACTTC. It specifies CSANDGGPYEQYF.

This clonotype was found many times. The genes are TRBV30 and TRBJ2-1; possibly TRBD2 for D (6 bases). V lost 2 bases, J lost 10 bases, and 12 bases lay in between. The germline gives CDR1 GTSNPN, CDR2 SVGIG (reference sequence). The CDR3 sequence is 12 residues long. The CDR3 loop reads CAWSRGTAEQFF. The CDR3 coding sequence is TGTGCCTGGAGTCGTGGGACTGCGGAGCAGTTCTTC.

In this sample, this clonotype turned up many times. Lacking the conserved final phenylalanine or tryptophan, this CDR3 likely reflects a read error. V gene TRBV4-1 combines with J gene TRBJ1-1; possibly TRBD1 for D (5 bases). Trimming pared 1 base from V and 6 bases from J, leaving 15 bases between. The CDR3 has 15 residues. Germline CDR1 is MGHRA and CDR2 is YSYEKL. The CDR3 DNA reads TGCGCCAGCAGCCAAGGGGACCTTTCTTGGCCTGAAGCTTTCCTT. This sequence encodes CASSQGDLSWPEAFL.

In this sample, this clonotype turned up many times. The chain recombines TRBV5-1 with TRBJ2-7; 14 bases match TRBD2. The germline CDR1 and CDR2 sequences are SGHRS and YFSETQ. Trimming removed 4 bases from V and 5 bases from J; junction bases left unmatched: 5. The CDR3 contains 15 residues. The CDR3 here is CASSDPGLAGDEQYF. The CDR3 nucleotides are TGCGCCAGCAGCGATCCGGGACTAGCGGGAGACGAGCAGTACTTC.

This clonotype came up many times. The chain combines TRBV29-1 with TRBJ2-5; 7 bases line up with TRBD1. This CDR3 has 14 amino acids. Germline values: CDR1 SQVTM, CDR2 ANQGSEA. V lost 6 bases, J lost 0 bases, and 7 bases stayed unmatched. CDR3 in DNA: TGCAGCGTAGACGAGACAGGGAACCAAGAGACCCAGTACTTC. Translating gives CSVDETGNQETQYF.

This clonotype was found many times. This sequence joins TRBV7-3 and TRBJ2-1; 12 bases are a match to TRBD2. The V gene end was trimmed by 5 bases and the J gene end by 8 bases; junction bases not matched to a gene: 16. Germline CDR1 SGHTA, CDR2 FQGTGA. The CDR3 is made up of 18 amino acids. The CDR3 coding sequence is TGTGCCAGCAGCCTTGGCCGGACTAGCGGGGAACTTAGTGATGAGCAGTTCTTC. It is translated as CASSLGRTSGELSDEQFF.

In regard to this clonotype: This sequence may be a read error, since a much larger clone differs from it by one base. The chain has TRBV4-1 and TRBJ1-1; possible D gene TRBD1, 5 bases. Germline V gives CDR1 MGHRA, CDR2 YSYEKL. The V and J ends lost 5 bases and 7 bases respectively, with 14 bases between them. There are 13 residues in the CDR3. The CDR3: CASSTAGLGEAFF. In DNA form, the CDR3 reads TGCGCCAGCAGCACGGCAGGGTTGGGTGAAGCTTTCTTT.

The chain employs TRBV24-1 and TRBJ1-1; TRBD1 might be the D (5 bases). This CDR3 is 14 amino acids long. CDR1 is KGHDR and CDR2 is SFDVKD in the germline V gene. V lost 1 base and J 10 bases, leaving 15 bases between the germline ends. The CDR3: CATSDFGAGYGAFF. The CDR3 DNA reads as TGTGCCACCAGTGATTTCGGGGCAGGGTACGGAGCTTTCTTT.

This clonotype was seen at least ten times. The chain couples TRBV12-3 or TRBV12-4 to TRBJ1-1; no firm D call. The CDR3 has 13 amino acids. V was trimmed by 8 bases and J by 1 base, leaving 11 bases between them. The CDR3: CASVREPNTEAFF. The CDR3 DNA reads TGTGCCAGCGTTAGAGAACCGAACACTGAAGCTTTCTTT.

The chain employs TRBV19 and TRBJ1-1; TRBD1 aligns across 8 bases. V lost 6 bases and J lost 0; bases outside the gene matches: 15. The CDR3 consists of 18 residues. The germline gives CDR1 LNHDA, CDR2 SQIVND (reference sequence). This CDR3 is CASSPGLGQGNMNTEAFF. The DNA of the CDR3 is TGTGCCAGTAGCCCCGGCCTTGGACAGGGAAATATGAACACTGAAGCTTTCTTT. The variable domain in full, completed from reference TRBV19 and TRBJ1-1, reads DGGITQSPKYLFRKEGQNVTLSCEQNLNHDAMYWYRQDPGQGLRLIYYSQIVNDFQKGDIAEGYSVSREKKESFPLTVTSAQKNPTAFYLCASSPGLGQGNMNTEAFFGQGTRLTVV.

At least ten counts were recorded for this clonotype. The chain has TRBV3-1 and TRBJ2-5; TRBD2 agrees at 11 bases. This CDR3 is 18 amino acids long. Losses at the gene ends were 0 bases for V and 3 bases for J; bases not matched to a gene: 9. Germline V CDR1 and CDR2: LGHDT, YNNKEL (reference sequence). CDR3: CASSQDGRELAGEETQYF. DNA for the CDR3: TGTGCCAGCAGCCAAGACGGCAGAGAACTAGCGGGGGAAGAGACCCAGTACTTC.

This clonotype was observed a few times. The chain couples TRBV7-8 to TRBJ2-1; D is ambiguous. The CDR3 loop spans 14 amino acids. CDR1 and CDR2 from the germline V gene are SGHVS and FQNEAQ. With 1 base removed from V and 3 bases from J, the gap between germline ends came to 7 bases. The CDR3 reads CASSLDPSYNEQFF. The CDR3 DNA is TGTGCCAGCAGCTTAGATCCTAGCTACAATGAGCAGTTCTTC.

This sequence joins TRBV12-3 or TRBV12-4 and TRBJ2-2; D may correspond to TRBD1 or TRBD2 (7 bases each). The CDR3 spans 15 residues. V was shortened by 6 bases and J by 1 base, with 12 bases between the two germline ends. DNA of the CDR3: TGTGCCAGCAGGCCCAGGGGGGGGAACACCGGGGAGCTGTTTTTT. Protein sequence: CASRPRGGNTGELFF.

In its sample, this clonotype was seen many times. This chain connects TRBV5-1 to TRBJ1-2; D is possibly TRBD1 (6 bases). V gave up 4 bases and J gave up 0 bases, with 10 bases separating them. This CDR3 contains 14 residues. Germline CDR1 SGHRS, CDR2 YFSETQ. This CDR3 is CASSVDSPNYGYTF. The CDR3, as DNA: TGCGCCAGCAGCGTGGACAGCCCTAACTATGGCTACACCTTC.

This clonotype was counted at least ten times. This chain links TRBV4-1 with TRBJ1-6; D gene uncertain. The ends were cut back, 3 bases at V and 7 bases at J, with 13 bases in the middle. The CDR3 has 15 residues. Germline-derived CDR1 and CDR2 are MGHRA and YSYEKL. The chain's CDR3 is CASSHDEGSNSPLHF. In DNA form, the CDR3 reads TGCGCCAGCAGCCATGACGAAGGGAGCAATTCACCCCTCCACTTT.

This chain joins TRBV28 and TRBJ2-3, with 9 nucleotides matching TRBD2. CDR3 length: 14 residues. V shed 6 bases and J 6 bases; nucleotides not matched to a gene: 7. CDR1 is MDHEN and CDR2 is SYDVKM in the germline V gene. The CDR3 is CASSFGGRGDTQYF. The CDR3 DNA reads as TGTGCCAGCAGCTTTGGCGGGAGGGGGGATACGCAGTATTTT.